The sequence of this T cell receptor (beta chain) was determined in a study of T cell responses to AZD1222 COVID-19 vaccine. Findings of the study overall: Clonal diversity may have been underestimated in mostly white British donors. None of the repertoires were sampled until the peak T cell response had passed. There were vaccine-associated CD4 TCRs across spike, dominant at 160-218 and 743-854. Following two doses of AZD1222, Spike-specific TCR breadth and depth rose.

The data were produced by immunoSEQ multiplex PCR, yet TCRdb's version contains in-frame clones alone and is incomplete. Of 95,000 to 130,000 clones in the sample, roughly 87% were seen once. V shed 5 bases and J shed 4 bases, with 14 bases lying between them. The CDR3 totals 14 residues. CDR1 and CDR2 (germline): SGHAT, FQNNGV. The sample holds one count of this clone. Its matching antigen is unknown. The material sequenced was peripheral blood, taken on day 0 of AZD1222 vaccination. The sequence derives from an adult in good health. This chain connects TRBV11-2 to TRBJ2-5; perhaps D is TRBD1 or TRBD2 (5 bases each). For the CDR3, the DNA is TGTGCCAGCAGCCCCGTTTTTGGGGGAGAGACCCAGTACTTC. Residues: CASSPVFGGETQYF.